This T cell receptor (beta chain) originates from a study of blood T cell repertoires in COVID-19. Original handling: Nucleated cell counts were estimated from reference gene primer amplification. Data came from immunoSEQ multiplex PCR; TCRdb stores just in-frame clones and leaves some out. V and J calls and clone size are given by that table; D and trimming were obtained from the DNA. The sample has tens of thousands of clones, about 83% seen once. Germline V gene data show CDR1 as SQVTM and CDR2 as ANQGSEA. CDR3 size: 14 residues. V was pared by 7 bases and J by 4 bases, with 17 bases between. The chain recombines TRBV29-1 with TRBJ2-1; the D gene is possibly TRBD1 (5 bases). Sequencing was done on a sample of peripheral blood. The sequence derives from a man younger than 45 with acute or convalescent COVID-19. The CDR3 coding sequence is TGCAGCGCTTGGGTCAGGGTGGCATACAATGAGCAGTTCTTC. It codes for CSAWVRVAYNEQFF.